The 2 T cell receptor beta chains given below trace back to one sample, sequenced in a study of blood T cell repertoires in COVID-19. The assay was immunoSEQ multiplex PCR, and TCRdb's table has in-frame clones only and misses some. The sample has tens of thousands of clones, approximately 67% seen once. The specimen was peripheral blood. These receptors were taken from a human donor in a cohort sampled during active COVID-19.

The rearrangement links TRBV30 to TRBJ1-2; tentative D call: TRBD1 (5 bases). The germline V and J ends were trimmed by 8 bases and 4 bases, with 14 bases remaining between them. This CDR3 is 12 amino acids long. The germline V gene encodes CDR1 GTSNPN and CDR2 SVGIG (reference sequence). As DNA, the CDR3 is TGTGCCCAAGACAGTGACTCCTATGGCTACACCTTC. Translation: CAQDSDSYGYTF.

The V and J genes are TRBV6-5 and TRBJ2-5, with a tentative D call TRBD1 (5 bases). Deletions cut 7 bases from V and 5 bases from J, with 20 bases between. The CDR3 has 15 residues. CDR1 is MNHEY, CDR2 SVGAGI, per germline. The CDR3 bases are TGTGCCAGCATCGAAACGGCAGGGCTGGGGGAGACCCAGTACTTC. This codes for CASIETAGLGETQYF.